This T cell receptor beta chain came from a study of cytomegalovirus exposure and HLA in healthy donors. Broader study findings: Among TCR beta chains, those listed as cytomegalovirus-associated numbered over 150. Rarity marked most TCR sequences, yet some public TCRs occurred in many donors. In vitro testing confirmed a few CMV-associated chains as specific for CMV antigens.

Method: immunoSEQ multiplex PCR; TCRdb's copy keeps in-frame clones and lacks some. The sample holds about 360,000 clones, roughly 90% seen once. Of note for this clone: Its antigen is unknown.

Separation from the 666-subject first cohort characterized the 120-subject validation cohort, to which the donors belonged. Germline CDR1 SGHTS, CDR2 YDEGEE. The CDR3 totals 14 residues. Trimming at V came to 2 bases and at J to 4 bases, leaving 4 bases not matched to a gene. The receptor was derived from a young woman in good health and CMV-seronegative. Material: PBMCs. The V and J genes are TRBV5-8 and TRBJ1-2, with 8 bases that match TRBD1. As DNA, the CDR3 is TGTGCCAGCAGCTTTCTGACAGGGGCCTATGGCTACACCTTC. Protein: CASSFLTGAYGYTF. The complete variable domain, with remaining parts taken from reference TRBV5-8 and TRBJ1-2, reads EAGVTQSPTHLIKTRGQQATLRCSPISGHTSVYWYQQALGLGLQFLLWYDEGEERNRGNFPPRFSGRQFPNYSSELNVNALELEDSALYLCASSFLTGAYGYTFGSGTRLTVV.